The 14 T cell receptor beta chains reported below all come from one sample, sequenced in a study of OX40 agonist ivuxolimab in advanced cancers. The method was immunoSEQ multiplex PCR; TCRdb's version includes in-frame clones alone and lacks a portion of them. Of almost 70,000 clones listed, just over 90% are singletons. The starting material was CD4+ or CD8+ T cells sorted from blood, obtained in a trial of the OX40 agonist ivuxolimab. Receptor source: an adult with an advanced solid tumor such as melanoma, head and neck, liver or kidney cancer.

This rearrangement joins TRBV19 to TRBJ2-5, with TRBD1 as a possible D gene (5 bases). The J call may not be correct, given that the DNA end is closer to TRBJ2-7. The CDR3 has 13 residues. CDR1 is LNHDA, CDR2 SQIVND, per germline (reference sequence). CDR3 nucleotide sequence: TGTGCCAGTAGTATATGGGGCAGCTACGAGCAGTACTTC. It is translated as CASSIWGSYEQYF.

The CDR3, as DNA: TGTGCCAGCAGCCCGGGACGGATGAACACTGAAGCTTTCTTT. It codes for CASSPGRMNTEAFF. The chain combines TRBV4-2 with TRBJ1-1; D perhaps matches TRBD1 (5 bases). V was trimmed by 4 bases and J by 0 bases, leaving 9 bases between them. Per germline, CDR1 LGHNA and CDR2 YNFKEQ. This CDR3 spans 14 amino acids.

The count of this clone is one. The chain links TRBV28 to TRBJ1-5; weak D call: TRBD1 (5 bases). CDR3 length equals 14 residues. The V gene lost 6 bases and the J gene lost 4 bases, with 13 bases spanning the gap. Looked up from germline, CDR1 is MDHEN and CDR2 is SYDVKM. The CDR3 reads CASRRRDGNQPQHF. In DNA, the CDR3 is TGTGCCAGCAGGCGGAGGGACGGTAATCAGCCCCAGCATTTT.

The rearrangement uses TRBV19 and TRBJ2-2; 9 bases fit TRBD1. V shed 9 bases and J 5 bases; nucleotides not matched to a gene: 7. Germline V CDR1 and CDR2: LNHDA, SQIVND (reference sequence). The CDR3 is made up of 14 amino acids. CDR3 amino acids: CASARDRVTGELFF. As DNA, the CDR3 is TGTGCCAGCGCGCGGGACAGGGTGACCGGGGAGCTGTTTTTT.

The V call is TRBV7-8, the J call TRBJ2-7, with 11 bases that match TRBD2. The germline CDR1 and CDR2 sequences are SGHVS and FQNEAQ. Unmatched junction bases numbered 9, after V lost 5 bases and J lost 6 bases. The CDR3 spans 15 residues. The CDR3 region is CASSRTSGSPLEQYF. In nucleotides, the CDR3 is TGTGCCAGCAGCCGTACTAGCGGGAGTCCGCTCGAGCAGTACTTC. The complete variable domain, with remaining parts taken from reference TRBV7-8 and TRBJ2-7, reads GAGVSQSPRYKVAKRGQDVALRCDPISGHVSLFWYQQALGQGPEFLTYFQNEAQLDKSGLPSDRFFAERPEGSVSTLKIQRTQQEDSAVYLCASSRTSGSPLEQYFGPGTRLTVT.

This clone has more than one count but fewer than ten. The CDR3 DNA sequence: TGTGCCAGCAGTTTATTCGCGGACGAGCAGTACTTC. Amino acids: CASSLFADEQYF. The chain links TRBV28 to TRBJ2-7, with D uncertain. The V gene lost 1 base and the J gene lost 5 bases, with 6 bases spanning the gap. The germline CDR1 and CDR2 sequences are MDHEN and SYDVKM. The CDR3 length is 12 residues.

The sample holds one count of this clone. This chain connects TRBV28 to TRBJ2-1; TRBD1 agrees at 12 bases. CDR1 MDHEN and CDR2 SYDVKM come from the germline V gene. This CDR3 region has 17 residues. V lost 6 bases, J lost 9 bases, and 15 bases stayed unmatched. The CDR3 region is CASSPITPGQGAGEQFF. CDR3 nucleotide sequence: TGTGCCAGCAGCCCTATCACCCCGGGACAGGGGGCAGGTGAGCAGTTCTTC. The full variable domain, with the rest looked up from reference TRBV28 and TRBJ2-1, is DVKVTQSSRYLVKRTGEKVFLECVQDMDHENMFWYRQDPGLGLRLIYFSYDVKMKEKGDIPEGYSVSREKKERFSLILESASTNQTSMYLCASSPITPGQGAGEQFFGPGTRLTVL.

The chain combines TRBV30 with TRBJ1-1, with D tentatively TRBD1 (6 bases). Germline V gene lookup returns CDR1 GTSNPN and CDR2 SVGIG (reference sequence). The CDR3 spans 13 residues. V was pared by 3 bases and J by 8 bases, with 16 bases between. Here the CDR3 reads CAWRGNRGGEAFF. CDR3 sequence (DNA): TGTGCCTGGAGGGGGAATAGGGGGGGAGAAGCTTTCTTT. The entire variable domain, with the rest obtained from reference TRBV30 and TRBJ1-1, is as follows: SQTIHQWPATLVQPVGSPLSLECTVEGTSNPNLYWYRQAAGRGLQLLFYSVGIGQISSEVPQNLSASRPQDRQFILSSKKLLLSDSGFYLCAWRGNRGGEAFFGQGTRLTVV.

V is TRBV9 and J is TRBJ1-1; 9 positions match TRBD1. The CDR3 is made up of 15 amino acids. The junction had 9 bases not matched to a gene; V was cut back by 3 bases and J by 6 bases. Germline lookup yields CDR1 SGDLS and CDR2 YYNGEE. The chain's CDR3 is CASSASGQGRAEAFF. The CDR3 DNA reads TGTGCCAGCAGCGCCAGCGGACAGGGGAGGGCTGAAGCTTTCTTT.

The chain is built from TRBV18 and TRBJ2-1; 11 bases are shared with TRBD1. This CDR3 contains 14 residues. Germline assignment: CDR1 KGHSH and CDR2 LQKENI. J gave up 10 bases and V 4 bases, and 6 bases lay outside the gene matches. The CDR3, as DNA: TGTGCCAGCTCACGGACAGGGGGCGCGGGGGAGCAGTTCTTC. Protein sequence: CASSRTGGAGEQFF.

The CDR3 region is CASDTGTPYEQYF. As DNA, the CDR3 is TGTGCCAGCGACACCGGGACCCCCTACGAGCAGTACTTC. The rearrangement joins TRBV11-2 to TRBJ2-7; D assignment may be TRBD1 or TRBD2 (5 bases each). The germline V gene has CDR1 SGHAT and CDR2 FQNNGV. The CDR3 is 13 residues long. Deletions cut 8 bases from V and 2 bases from J, with 13 bases between.

This rearrangement joins TRBV7-9 to TRBJ1-2; D unclear. Per germline, CDR1 SEHNR and CDR2 FQNEAQ (reference sequence). This CDR3 is built from 12 residues. Trimming pared 5 bases from V and 8 bases from J, leaving 12 bases between. This CDR3 is CASSVKGGGYTF. The CDR3 nucleotides read TGTGCCAGCAGCGTTAAGGGAGGAGGCTACACCTTC.

On this clone: The sample holds other DNA sequences that translate to the same CDR3. The CDR3 sequence is CASRAGQGNGYTF. DNA for the CDR3: TGTGCCAGCAGAGCCGGACAGGGAAATGGCTACACCTTC. The rearrangement joins TRBV2 to TRBJ1-2; TRBD1 agrees at 8 bases. Germline trimming cut 6 bases from V and 6 bases from J; bases unmatched to any gene: 6. CDR1 SNHLY and CDR2 FYNNEI come from the germline V gene. This CDR3 contains 13 residues. The full variable domain, in which reference TRBV2 and TRBJ1-2 provide the parts outside the CDR3, is EPEVTQTPSHQVTQMGQEVILRCVPISNHLYFYWYRQILGQKVEFLVSFYNNEISEKSEIFDDQFSVERPDGSNFTLKIRSTKLEDSAMYFCASRAGQGNGYTFGSGTRLTVV.

The V gene is TRBV5-1, the J gene TRBJ2-1; D possibly corresponds to TRBD2 (5 bases). CDR1 SGHRS and CDR2 YFSETQ come from the germline V gene. V was trimmed by 0 bases and J by 5 bases, leaving 9 bases between them. This CDR3 is built from 14 residues. CDR3 nucleotide sequence: TGCGCCAGCAGCTTGGCCTTACTAGACAATGAGCAGTTCTTC. This sequence encodes CASSLALLDNEQFF.